This entry features one T cell receptor (beta chain) sequence. This PCR relied on a set of 60 Vbeta primers and 13 Jbeta primers. The data were produced by immunoSEQ multiplex PCR, yet TCRdb's version contains in-frame clones alone and is incomplete. The table has 90,000 to 100,000 clones, 60% to 85% seen once. This sample stems from a study of cytomegalovirus exposure and HLA in healthy donors. For the study at large: Falling in the Caucasian-associated ancestry cluster were roughly 80% of approximately 400 genotyped donors.

The receptor was derived from a man in his fifties or sixties in good health and CMV-seropositive. Sequenced material: PBMCs.

The CDR3 protein is CASSSTGANYGYTF. In DNA form, the CDR3 reads TGTGCCAGTAGTTCGACAGGGGCTAACTATGGCTACACCTTC. V usage is TRBV19 and J usage is TRBJ1-2; the match to TRBD1 covers 8 bases. The CDR3 is 14 residues long. V shed 5 bases, J shed 0 bases, and the junction held 2 bases outside the gene matches. From germline, CDR1 is LNHDA and CDR2 SQIVND (reference sequence).